This paragraph covers one T cell receptor beta chain sequence. Its antigen is still unknown. To make TCR beta libraries, researchers used iRepertoire HTBI primers and Arm-PCR of CDR3 regions. TCRdb re-derived calls from the multiplex PCR reads in MiXCR, one entry per CDR3 protein. This sample yields around 340,000 distinct CDR3 sequences, of which 20% are seen a single time; 29% belongs to the top ten. Time point defined: persistent/refractory GD, antithyroid drugs over 5 years with positive TRAb. Isolated PBMC RNA provided the starting material for the TCR library. Graves' disease diagnosis relied on American Thyroid Association guidelines. This sample was included in a study of regulatory T cells in long-lasting Graves disease. General study findings and limits: The TCR repertoire of persistent Graves' patients was less diverse than that of newly diagnosed ones.

The CDR3 has 15 residues. Trimming stripped 8 bases from V and 0 bases from J, with 14 bases between. Looked up from germline, CDR1 is MNHNS and CDR2 is SASEGT. Source: peripheral blood mononuclear cells (PBMCs), taken when the disease was refractory, from a patient treated with antithyroid drugs. The chain links TRBV6-1 to TRBJ1-3; D ambiguous. The source of this sequence is a female donor with Graves disease. The CDR3 loop is CASYETRSSGNTIYF. CDR3 nucleotide sequence: TGTGCCAGCTATGAGACCAGGAGCTCTGGAAACACCATATATTTT.